These 16 T cell receptor beta chains came from one sample sequenced in a study of preoperative IRX-2 immunotherapy in early breast cancer. Assay: immunoSEQ multiplex PCR; the TCRdb copy retains only in-frame clones and omits some. This table holds over 30,000 clones, around nine tenths found once. Treatment indicated: preoperative locoregional IRX-2 cytokine immunotherapy. Source: tumor tissue, taken after IRX-2 immunotherapy. The receptors derive from a human donor with breast cancer.

This clone was picked up one time. This CDR3 is also generated by other DNA sequences in the sample. The chain links TRBV28 to TRBJ1-1, with 8 positions matching TRBD1. This CDR3 comprises 15 residues. CDR1 is MDHEN and CDR2 is SYDVKM in the germline V gene. The V segment lost 6 bases and the J segment 4 bases; nucleotides outside the gene matches: 10. This chain's CDR3 is CASSPRGQGGTEAFF. CDR3 nucleotide sequence: TGTGCCAGCAGCCCCCGAGGACAGGGAGGCACTGAAGCTTTCTTT.

The chain is built from TRBV10-2 and TRBJ2-2; D is undetermined. Germline V lookup: CDR1 WSHSY, CDR2 SAAADI. Trimming took off 2 bases at V and 10 bases at J, with 11 bases between the two ends. The CDR3 is 13 amino acids. CDR3 sequence: CASSEDPGVELFF. The CDR3 nucleotides read TGCGCCAGCAGTGAGGATCCGGGTGTGGAGCTGTTTTTT.

The rearrangement links TRBV23-1 to TRBJ1-6; the D gene is possibly TRBD1 (6 bases). TRBV23-1 is annotated as an ORF whose role is uncertain. The CDR3 has 15 residues. V gave up 4 bases and J gave up 3 bases, with 10 bases separating them. The CDR3 sequence: CASSPDRNYNSPLHF. The CDR3, as DNA: TGCGCCAGCAGTCCCGACAGGAACTATAATTCACCCCTCCACTTT.

The rearrangement uses TRBV12-5 and TRBJ1-1; no definite D call. CDR3 length: 17 residues. The germline V gene has CDR1 LGHNT and CDR2 FRNRAP. V lost 4 bases and J lost 0, with 18 bases in between. CDR3 DNA: TGTGCTAGTGGTTCGGATTCCTGGGCAGCCATGAACACTGAAGCTTTCTTT. Encoded protein: CASGSDSWAAMNTEAFF.

For the CDR3, the DNA is TGTGCCAGCAGTGAAGAAGTGGGGCCAGGGGCAAGTCAGCCCCAGCATTTT. Translation gives CASSEEVGPGASQPQHF. The chain uses TRBV6-1 and TRBJ1-5, with TRBD1 as a possible D gene (6 bases). CDR1 and CDR2 (germline): MNHNS, SASEGT. Trimming removed 1 base from V and 6 bases from J, with 19 bases in between. The CDR3 has 17 residues.

Only a few counts were recorded for this clone. The chain is built from TRBV11-3 and TRBJ2-1, with TRBD2 matching 15 bases. The V segment lost 2 bases and the J segment 7 bases; nucleotides outside the gene matches: 12. The CDR3 extends over 19 amino acids. Germline loops: CDR1 SGHNT, CDR2 YENEEA. CDR3 loop: CASSLYGLAGGPVRNEQFF. The CDR3 DNA sequence: TGTGCCAGCAGCTTATATGGACTAGCGGGGGGGCCGGTTCGAAATGAGCAGTTCTTC.

The count of this clone is one. The V gene is TRBV23-1, the J gene TRBJ1-5; D remains unclear. TRBV23-1 is an ORF, and what it does is uncertain. The CDR3 spans 15 residues. V was shortened by 6 bases and J by 0 bases, with 12 bases between the two germline ends. CDR3 loop: CASSLMASSNQPQHF. The CDR3, as DNA: TGCGCCAGCAGCCTTATGGCTTCTAGCAATCAGCCCCAGCATTTT.

CDR3 in amino acids: CASISYRGLAGLDTQYF. In DNA, the CDR3 is TGTGCCAGCATCAGTTACCGAGGACTAGCGGGTCTAGATACGCAGTATTTT. The chain employs TRBV6-8 and TRBJ2-3, with TRBD2 matching 11 bases. Per the germline V gene, CDR1 is MNHGY and CDR2 is SAAAGT. The CDR3 extends over 17 amino acids. V was clipped by 7 bases and J by 5 bases; unmatched bases: 14.

V usage is TRBV29-1 and J usage is TRBJ1-1, with 9 bases lining up with TRBD1. The CDR3 runs to 13 residues. The V gene end was trimmed by 3 bases and the J gene end by 5 bases; junction bases not matched to a gene: 4. Germline V lookup: CDR1 SQVTM, CDR2 ANQGSEA. CDR3 in DNA: TGCAGCGTTGAGGGACAGGGAAGAACTGAAGCTTTCTTT. Residues: CSVEGQGRTEAFF. Using reference TRBV29-1 and TRBJ1-1 for the parts outside the CDR3, the full variable domain is SAVISQKPSRDICQRGTSLTIQCQVDSQVTMMFWYRQQPGQSLTLIATANQGSEATYESGFVIDKFPISRPNLTFSTLTVSNMSPEDSSIYLCSVEGQGRTEAFFGQGTRLTVV.

Regarding this clone: One junction end disagrees with the germline gene, perhaps due to a read error. The chain recombines TRBV6-8 with TRBJ1-2; 9 bases fit TRBD1. The CDR3 has 14 amino acids. The V gene's germline CDR1 is MNHGY and CDR2 SAAAGT. The CDR3 loop reads CASSATPGQGKGFF. The CDR3 DNA follows: TGTGCCAGCAGTGCCACCCCGGGACAGGGAAAAGGGTTCTTC.

This chain connects TRBV25-1 to TRBJ1-2; 9 bases are a match to TRBD1. In germline, CDR1 is MGHDK, CDR2 SYGVNS. This CDR3 contains 15 residues. Trimming took 6 bases from V and 2 from J; bases not matched to a gene: 7. The CDR3 loop is CASRQTGTGNYGYTF. The CDR3 DNA is TGTGCCAGCAGGCAGACCGGGACAGGGAACTATGGCTACACCTTC.

The chain couples TRBV7-5 to TRBJ2-7; the D call in the table, TRBD2, was not verified against the DNA. TRBV7-5 is given as a pseudogene. The CDR3 sequence is 15 residues long. The CDR3 is CASSLLAGAYYEQYF. CDR3 bases: TGTGCCAGCAGCCTCCTTGCGGGGGCTTACTACGAGCAGTACTTC.

This clone was counted a single time. This chain connects TRBV6-8 to TRBJ2-4; D is unresolved. This CDR3 contains 14 residues. The ends were cut back, 1 base at V and 5 bases at J, with 9 bases in the middle. Germline V lookup: CDR1 MNHGY, CDR2 SAAAGT. The CDR3 region has the DNA TGTGCCAGCAGTTACTACCACACGGAAAACATTCAGTACTTC. Translating gives CASSYYHTENIQYF.

V and J are TRBV5-1 and TRBJ2-1, with TRBD2 identical over 8 bases. J lost 7 bases, V lost 0 bases, and 6 bases had no gene match. This CDR3 is 15 amino acids long. Germline lookup yields CDR1 SGHRS and CDR2 YFSETQ. The CDR3 loop is CASSLAAGAENEQFF. Written as DNA, the CDR3 is TGCGCCAGCAGCTTGGCAGCGGGAGCGGAAAATGAGCAGTTCTTC.

The chain joins TRBV19 to TRBJ2-7; tentative D call: TRBD1 (5 bases). The CDR3 runs to 16 residues. Germline lookup yields CDR1 LNHDA and CDR2 SQIVND (reference sequence). Trimming took off 1 base at V and 6 bases at J, with 19 bases between the two ends. The CDR3 DNA follows: TGTGCCAGTAGTATAGGGTTAGTAGGGGCTGACGCCGAGCAGTACTTC. Its protein product is CASSIGLVGADAEQYF. Complete variable domain (other parts from reference TRBV19 and TRBJ2-7): DGGITQSPKYLFRKEGQNVTLSCEQNLNHDAMYWYRQDPGQGLRLIYYSQIVNDFQKGDIAEGYSVSREKKESFPLTVTSAQKNPTAFYLCASSIGLVGADAEQYFGPGTRLTVT.

The chain combines TRBV7-7 with TRBJ1-1; 9 positions match TRBD1. Losses at the gene ends were 5 bases for V and 1 base for J; bases not matched to a gene: 11. This CDR3 spans 17 amino acids. CDR1 and CDR2 (germline): SSHAT, FNYEAQ (reference sequence). The CDR3 is CASSPEPLDRGNTEAFF. The DNA for the CDR3 is TGTGCCAGCAGCCCCGAACCTTTGGACAGGGGGAACACTGAAGCTTTCTTT.